The 5 T cell receptor beta chains given below trace back to one sample, sequenced in a study of shared clonotypes between healthy human individuals. Clones were sequenced by immunoSEQ multiplex PCR, and TCRdb holds only the in-frame ones, with some missing. The table includes 400,000 to 550,000 clones, around 80% detected once. Sequenced input: PBMCs. Receptor source: a woman between 40 and 55 years old in good health. Some clones in this sample may be carry-over from other donors' samples.

This chain uses TRBV7-9 with TRBJ1-1; D may be TRBD1 (5 bases). The length of the CDR3 is 14 residues. In germline, CDR1 is SEHNR, CDR2 FQNEAQ (reference sequence). The germline V and J ends were trimmed by 2 bases and 7 bases, with 14 bases remaining between them. This CDR3 reads CASSLLSGSGEAFF. The CDR3, as DNA: TGTGCCAGCAGCTTATTGTCAGGGAGTGGTGAAGCTTTCTTT.

Points on this clone: A read error may account for a junction end that differs from germline. The chain recombines TRBV28 with TRBJ2-7, with TRBD1 as a possible D gene (6 bases). This CDR3 has 15 amino acids. Germline loops: CDR1 MDHEN, CDR2 SYDVKM. CDR3 nucleotide sequence: TGTGCCAGCCATGTCCAGGGGCGCGGGTCCTCCGAGCAGTACTTC. Amino acid sequence: CASHVQGRGSSEQYF. The full variable domain, rest sourced from reference TRBV28 and TRBJ2-7, is DVKVTQSSRYLVKRTGEKVFLECVQDMDHENMFWYRQDPGLGLRLIYFSYDVKMKEKGDIPEGYSVSREKKERFSLILESASTNQTSMYLCASHVQGRGSSEQYFGPGTRLTVT.

This chain uses TRBV6-1 with TRBJ1-2, with D unclear. V lost 5 bases and J lost 4, with 11 bases in between. Germline V gives CDR1 MNHNS, CDR2 SASEGT. This CDR3 region has 13 residues. The DNA for the CDR3 is TGTGCCAGCAGTTTCGGACGGACCTATGGCTACACCTTC. This sequence encodes CASSFGRTYGYTF.

This clone was seen a single time. This chain uses TRBV11-2 with TRBJ2-1; D unclear. Germline-derived CDR1 and CDR2 are SGHAT and FQNNGV. This CDR3 comprises 13 residues. V was trimmed by 5 bases and J by 8 bases, leaving 13 bases between them. The CDR3 reads CASSPDRDHEQFF. The CDR3 DNA is TGTGCCAGCAGCCCCGATAGAGACCATGAGCAGTTCTTC.

V usage is TRBV18 and J usage is TRBJ2-3, with 8 bases lining up with TRBD2. V lost 0 bases and J lost 0; bases outside the gene matches: 5. CDR3 length: 17 amino acids. Per germline, CDR1 KGHSH and CDR2 LQKENI. Here the CDR3 DNA reads TGTGCCAGCTCACCACCGAGGGGCGGGAGGAGCACAGATACGCAGTATTTT. Amino acid sequence: CASSPPRGGRSTDTQYF.